Below, 28 T cell receptor beta chains from the same sample are listed, as sequenced in a study of blood T cell repertoires in COVID-19. TCRdb keeps only in-frame clones here, not all; method: immunoSEQ multiplex PCR. Found here are approximately 410,000 clones, 86% of them singletons; the top ten hold more than 1.4%. The sample comprised peripheral blood. The source of these receptors is a woman younger than 45 with active or convalescent COVID-19.

This chain connects TRBV3-1 (or the pseudogene TRBV3-2) to TRBJ1-2; D gene unclear. The CDR3 extends over 13 amino acids. Germline assignment: CDR1 LGHDT and CDR2 YNNKEL (reference sequence). V was cut by 0 bases and J by 4 bases, with 6 bases left in between. CDR3 in DNA: TGTGCCAGCAGCCAAGACAGGTCCTATGGCTACACCTTC. Its protein is CASSQDRSYGYTF.

V usage is TRBV5-4 and J usage is TRBJ1-3; D unresolved. The CDR3 length is 15 residues. V was cut by 1 base and J by 7 bases, with 15 bases left in between. Germline CDR1 and CDR2: SGHNT and YYREEE (reference sequence). The CDR3, as DNA: TGTGCCAGCAGCTTGTTCGGCCGACTCACCAACACCATATATTTT. Translation gives CASSLFGRLTNTIYF.

The chain links TRBV6-5 to TRBJ2-3; 10 positions match TRBD2. The CDR3 length is 15 residues. Germline V gene sequence: CDR1 MNHEY, CDR2 SVGAGI. Losses at the gene ends were 2 bases for V and 5 bases for J; bases not matched to a gene: 4. The CDR3 bases are TGTGCCAGCAGTTACGGACTAGCGGAATTAGATACGCAGTATTTT. Translating gives CASSYGLAELDTQYF.

As to this clone: An end of the junction does not agree with germline; a read error may underlie this. CDR3 sequence: CASSRTSGTNLF. CDR3 nucleotides: TGTGCCAGCAGTAGAACTAGCGGGACTAATCTCTTC. This chain uses TRBV2 with TRBJ2-7; TRBD2 aligns across 10 bases. The CDR3 sequence is 12 residues long. Germline V gives CDR1 SNHLY, CDR2 FYNNEI.

This clone was detected only once. Other DNA sequences in the same sample also yield this CDR3. The J gene is TRBJ1-5, the V gene TRBV7-6; 8 bases are a match to TRBD1. Germline CDR1 reads SGHVS; CDR2 reads FNYEAQ. The CDR3 spans 15 residues. J was trimmed by 3 bases and V by 5 bases; bases with no gene match: 6. The chain's CDR3 is CASSPGQGVNQPQHF. The CDR3 nucleotides read TGTGCCAGCAGCCCCGGACAGGGCGTCAATCAGCCCCAGCATTTT.

This CDR3 reads CASSLPSGGVEETQYF. The CDR3 DNA reads as TGTGCCAGCAGCCTACCCTCGGGAGGGGTAGAAGAGACCCAGTACTTC. The chain has TRBV6-2 or TRBV6-3 and TRBJ2-5; 8 bases are shared with TRBD2. After removal of 6 bases from V and 3 bases from J, the junction contained 12 bases not matched to a gene. This CDR3 has 16 residues. From germline, CDR1 is MNHEY and CDR2 SVGEGT.

The gene calls are TRBV11-3 and TRBJ2-1; TRBD1 agrees at 8 bases. The trim removed 0 bases at V and 6 bases at J, leaving 10 bases unmatched. The CDR3 is made up of 17 amino acids. Looked up from germline, CDR1 is SGHNT and CDR2 is YENEEA. The CDR3 coding sequence is TGTGCCAGCAGCTTAGATTGGCGAGGACAGGGCTTCAATGAGCAGTTCTTC. It codes for CASSLDWRGQGFNEQFF. Filled out from reference TRBV11-3 and TRBJ2-1, the complete variable domain reads EAGVVQSPRYKIIEKKQPVAFWCNPISGHNTLYWYLQNLGQGPELLIRYENEEAVDDSQLPKDRFSAERLKGVDSTLKIQPAELGDSAVYLCASSLDWRGQGFNEQFFGPGTRLTVL.

The chain employs TRBV30 and TRBJ2-1; a weak D match, TRBD2 (6 bases). The germline V gene encodes CDR1 GTSNPN and CDR2 SVGIG (reference sequence). The CDR3 extends over 15 amino acids. V was shortened by 1 base and J by 8 bases, with 18 bases between the two germline ends. In DNA form, the CDR3 reads TGTGCCTGGAGTGATCCGGGACTCCTCTTGGATGAGCAGTTCTTC. Protein product: CAWSDPGLLLDEQFF.

V and J are TRBV6-6 and TRBJ1-1, with TRBD1 as a possible D gene (5 bases). CDR3 length equals 14 residues. The germline V gene has CDR1 MNHNY and CDR2 SVGAGI (reference sequence). Trimming removed 5 bases at V and 6 bases at J, with 16 bases between. This CDR3 reads CASSRPSGRAEAFF. As DNA, the CDR3 is TGTGCCAGCAGTCGACCTTCAGGGAGGGCTGAAGCTTTCTTT.

This sequence joins TRBV2 and TRBJ1-1, with a tentative D call TRBD1 (6 bases). Germline CDR1 SNHLY, CDR2 FYNNEI. Trimming removed 4 bases from V and 3 bases from J, with 15 bases in between. The CDR3 sequence is 15 residues long. The CDR3 loop reads CASSVRGGSYTEAFF. Written as DNA, the CDR3 is TGTGCCAGCAGTGTGCGAGGGGGATCGTACACTGAAGCTTTCTTT.

V and J are TRBV5-4 and TRBJ1-2; possible D gene TRBD1, 5 bases. Per germline, CDR1 SGHNT and CDR2 YYREEE (reference sequence). The V and J ends lost 0 bases and 5 bases respectively, with 14 bases between them. This CDR3 comprises 15 residues. CDR3 in amino acids: CASSLDTPGKYGYTF. The CDR3 region has the DNA TGTGCCAGCAGCTTGGATACTCCAGGGAAGTATGGCTACACCTTC. Looking up the rest from reference TRBV5-4 and TRBJ1-2 gives the full variable domain: ETGVTQSPTHLIKTRGQQVTLRCSSQSGHNTVSWYQQALGQGPQFIFQYYREEENGRGNFPPRFSGLQFPNYSSELNVNALELDDSALYLCASSLDTPGKYGYTFGSGTRLTVV.

This clone has more than one count but fewer than ten. At one end, the junction sequence differs from germline, possibly due to a read error. The chain is built from TRBV10-3 and TRBJ2-1; 10 positions match TRBD2. The V gene's germline CDR1 is ENHRY and CDR2 SYGVKD. The CDR3 runs to 16 residues. In DNA, the CDR3 is TGTGCCATCAGGGACTTTAGCGGGGGGACCTACGATGAGCAGTTCTTC. Protein sequence: CAIRDFSGGTYDEQFF.

The chain joins TRBV9 to TRBJ1-4; 11 bases align to TRBD1. V lost 2 bases, J lost 7 bases, and 7 bases stayed unmatched. The CDR3 runs to 16 residues. Germline values: CDR1 SGDLS, CDR2 YYNGEE. The CDR3 region has the DNA TGTGCCAGCAGCGTCGGACAGGGGGCGCTCGGTGAAAAACTGTTTTTT. Translation gives CASSVGQGALGEKLFF.

This clone was seen only once. This rearrangement joins TRBV27 to TRBJ2-5; TRBD1 agrees at 7 bases. CDR3 length: 14 amino acids. V shed 6 bases, J shed 4 bases, and the junction held 8 bases outside the gene matches. Germline CDR1 is MNHEY and CDR2 is SMNVEV (reference sequence). Here the CDR3 DNA reads TGTGCCAGCAGGCCCGCCACAGGGGTAGAGACCCAGTACTTC. It specifies CASRPATGVETQYF.

V gene TRBV6-5 combines with J gene TRBJ1-6; 10 bases are shared with TRBD1. V shed 6 bases and J 7 bases; nucleotides not matched to a gene: 3. This CDR3 has 14 residues. Germline V gene data show CDR1 as MNHEY and CDR2 as SVGAGI. The CDR3 region has the DNA TGTGCCAGCAGACGGGACAGGGGAAATTCACCCCTCCACTTT. This codes for CASRRDRGNSPLHF.

CDR3 coding DNA: TGTGCCATTAGCCCCGGAGGCGCAGATACGCAGTATTTT. Residues: CAISPGGADTQYF. The rearrangement links TRBV10-3 to TRBJ2-3; D is perhaps TRBD2 (5 bases). Germline V gene data show CDR1 as ENHRY and CDR2 as SYGVKD. The ends were cut back, 9 bases at V and 4 bases at J, with 14 bases in the middle. The CDR3 is 13 amino acids.

The chain joins TRBV6-5 to TRBJ1-6; D uncertain. Germline values: CDR1 MNHEY, CDR2 SVGAGI. The CDR3 spans 13 residues. The V end lost 0 bases, the J end lost 13 bases, and 10 bases lay between the germline ends. The CDR3 nucleotides are TGTGCCAGCAGTTACTCGGCCTTATCGCCCCTCCACTTT. Amino acids: CASSYSALSPLHF.

The chain joins TRBV5-5 to TRBJ1-1, with D maybe TRBD1 (5 bases). Trimming took off 7 bases at V and 3 bases at J, with 16 bases between the two ends. This CDR3 is 14 amino acids long. Germline assignment: CDR1 SGHKS and CDR2 YYEKEE (reference sequence). The CDR3 here is CASFRQGGDTEAFF. The DNA for the CDR3 is TGTGCCAGCTTCCGGCAGGGAGGGGACACTGAAGCTTTCTTT.

This clone has just a few counts. The chain employs TRBV18 and TRBJ2-7; D unresolved. Germline V lookup: CDR1 KGHSH, CDR2 LQKENI. This CDR3 has 14 amino acids. Trimming removed 0 bases at V and 3 bases at J, with 9 bases between. The chain's CDR3 is CASSPPSPYYEQYF. CDR3 bases: TGTGCCAGCTCACCACCGTCCCCTTACTACGAGCAGTACTTC.

This clone occurred a few times. The CDR3: CASSQDVRVENTEAFF. In nucleotides, the CDR3 is TGTGCCAGCAGCCAAGATGTACGGGTGGAGAACACTGAAGCTTTCTTT. The chain combines TRBV14 with TRBJ1-1, with D hard to call. V dropped 0 bases and J dropped 1 base, with 12 bases sitting between them. This CDR3 region has 16 residues. Germline-derived CDR1 and CDR2 are SGHDN and FVKESK.

To note about this clone: Other DNA sequences in this sample translate to the same CDR3. The chain employs TRBV19 and TRBJ1-1; possibly TRBD1 for D (6 bases). Trimming stripped 6 bases from V and 0 bases from J, with 11 bases between. Germline assignment: CDR1 LNHDA and CDR2 SQIVND (reference sequence). The CDR3 has 14 amino acids. The CDR3 spells CASSPDRVNTEAFF. The CDR3 coding sequence is TGTGCCAGTAGCCCGGACAGAGTGAACACTGAAGCTTTCTTT.

The rearrangement joins TRBV6-1 to TRBJ1-2, with D possibly matching TRBD1 (5 bases). The germline V and J ends were trimmed by 1 base and 7 bases, with 13 bases remaining between them. Germline V CDR1 and CDR2: MNHNS, SASEGT. The CDR3 has 14 residues. CDR3 sequence (DNA): TGTGCCAGCAGTGAAGAAGCGGGGGGTTCTGGCTACACCTTC. Encoded protein: CASSEEAGGSGYTF.

This rearrangement joins TRBV5-6 to TRBJ1-5; D unclear. V was cut by 4 bases and J by 2 bases, with 10 bases left in between. The V gene's germline CDR1 is SGHDT and CDR2 YYEEEE. The CDR3 loop spans 14 amino acids. For the CDR3, the DNA is TGTGCCAGCAGCCTAAGAGGAGGCAATCAGCCCCAGCATTTT. Its protein product is CASSLRGGNQPQHF.

The chain joins TRBV15 to TRBJ1-3; weak D call: TRBD1 (5 bases). V lost 0 bases and J 1 base, leaving 16 bases between the germline ends. Germline values: CDR1 LNHNV, CDR2 YYDKDF (reference sequence). The CDR3 extends over 18 amino acids. The CDR3, as DNA: TGTGCCACCAGCAGAGATGCCGGAGGGACTGGGTCTGGAAACACCATATATTTT. Translated: CATSRDAGGTGSGNTIYF.

The chain uses TRBV3-1 (or the pseudogene TRBV3-2) and TRBJ2-1, with 10 bases fitting TRBD1. V lost 1 base, J lost 8 bases, and 5 bases stayed unmatched. The CDR3 consists of 15 residues. The germline CDR1 and CDR2 sequences are LGHDT and YNNKEL (reference sequence). The CDR3 DNA sequence: TGTGCCAGCAGCCAAGCGAGACAGGGGGCTTATGAGCAGTTCTTC. Translating it yields CASSQARQGAYEQFF.

The chain employs TRBV30 and TRBJ1-2, with 8 bases identical to TRBD1. Per the germline V gene, CDR1 is GTSNPN and CDR2 is SVGIG (reference sequence). V lost 3 bases and J lost 8; bases outside the gene matches: 5. The CDR3 has 12 amino acids. CDR3 protein: CAWSQGAGGYTF. DNA of the CDR3: TGTGCCTGGAGCCAGGGGGCGGGAGGCTACACCTTC.

The rearrangement uses TRBV7-6 and TRBJ2-1; TRBD2 matches at 8 bases. Germline V gene lookup returns CDR1 SGHVS and CDR2 FNYEAQ. The CDR3 is 15 amino acids. J lost 1 base, V lost 5 bases, and 4 bases had no gene match. The CDR3 is CASSRRGASYNEQFF. CDR3 bases: TGTGCCAGCAGCCGGCGGGGGGCGTCCTACAATGAGCAGTTCTTC.

J is TRBJ2-2 and V is TRBV14; D gene ambiguous. Germline V gene sequence: CDR1 SGHDN, CDR2 FVKESK. The CDR3 extends over 14 amino acids. V lost 1 base and J 1 base, leaving 4 bases between the germline ends. Here the CDR3 reads CASSQVRNTGELFF. In nucleotides, the CDR3 is TGTGCCAGCAGCCAAGTTAGGAACACCGGGGAGCTGTTTTTT.